One and the same sample provided the 11 T cell receptor beta chains below, sequenced in a study of T cell responses to AZD1222 COVID-19 vaccine. Sequenced by immunoSEQ multiplex PCR; TCRdb stores in-frame clones only, minus some. The sample has about 140,000 clones, around 90% seen once. Sequenced here: peripheral blood, sampled on day 0 of AZD1222 vaccination. These receptors were taken from an adult in good health.

The chain recombines TRBV28 with TRBJ2-7; no clear D. The germline CDR1 and CDR2 sequences are MDHEN and SYDVKM. Deletions cut 6 bases from V and 2 bases from J, with 11 bases between. This CDR3 spans 13 amino acids. The CDR3 reads CASSPPPTYEQYF. The CDR3 nucleotides are TGTGCCAGCAGCCCCCCCCCTACCTACGAGCAGTACTTC.

The chain recombines TRBV6-2 or TRBV6-3 with TRBJ2-1; perhaps D is TRBD1 or TRBD2 (7 bases each). The CDR3 sequence is 16 residues long. The V end was cut by 5 bases, the J end by 0 bases, with 14 bases between. The germline gives CDR1 MNHEY, CDR2 SVGEGT. The CDR3 sequence is CASSPSGGGSYNEQFF. The CDR3 DNA sequence: TGTGCCAGCAGTCCCTCAGGGGGGGGCTCCTACAATGAGCAGTTCTTC.

This sequence joins TRBV7-2 and TRBJ2-7; D uncertain. Trimming took 5 bases from V and 7 from J, leaving 15 bases between them. Looked up from germline, CDR1 is SGHTA and CDR2 is FQGNSA. This CDR3 region has 13 residues. CDR3 in DNA: TGTGCCAGCAGCCCGATGGTAGAATATGAGCAGTACTTC. This gives the protein CASSPMVEYEQYF.

V and J are TRBV12-5 and TRBJ2-5; weak D call: TRBD1 (6 bases). V gave up 0 bases and J gave up 1 base, with 12 bases separating them. The CDR3 spans 16 residues. Germline CDR1 reads LGHNT; CDR2 reads FRNRAP. The CDR3 here is CASGLVLGGPQETQYF. The CDR3 coding sequence is TGTGCTAGTGGTTTGGTACTTGGGGGCCCCCAAGAGACCCAGTACTTC.

Comment on this clone: At the DNA level, this CDR3 is encoded by other sequences in the same sample as well. V usage is TRBV12-3 or TRBV12-4 and J usage is TRBJ2-7; 9 bases match TRBD1. The ends lost 3 bases at V and 7 bases at J; junction bases unmatched: 4. The CDR3 sequence is 13 residues long. The CDR3 sequence: CASSFTGGYEQYF. CDR3 nucleotide sequence: TGTGCCAGCAGTTTTACAGGGGGCTATGAGCAGTACTTC.

V gene TRBV10-2 combines with J gene TRBJ1-5; D gene uncertain. CDR1 WSHSY and CDR2 SAAADI come from the germline V gene. The V gene lost 4 bases and the J gene lost 4 bases, with 8 bases spanning the gap. The CDR3 length is 13 residues. The CDR3, as DNA: TGCGCCAGCAGTGTGAGAGGAAATCAGCCCCAGCATTTT. Protein product: CASSVRGNQPQHF.

The chain couples TRBV11-2 to TRBJ2-7; 8 bases are shared with TRBD1. Trimming cost V 5 bases and J 3 bases; bases outside gene matches: 3. The CDR3 runs to 13 residues. Germline V CDR1 and CDR2: SGHAT, FQNNGV. The CDR3 spells CASSTGTGYEQYF. CDR3 in DNA: TGTGCCAGCAGCACCGGGACAGGCTACGAGCAGTACTTC.

This chain uses TRBV10-3 with TRBJ2-7, with D perhaps TRBD1 (6 bases). The V end lost 2 bases, the J end lost 1 base, and 12 bases lay between the germline ends. CDR3 length: 15 amino acids. In germline, CDR1 is ENHRY, CDR2 SYGVKD. The CDR3 is CAISEGGSLSYEQYF. The CDR3 DNA reads TGTGCCATCAGTGAGGGGGGCTCCTTATCCTACGAGCAGTACTTC.

The chain carries TRBV25-1 and TRBJ1-1; TRBD1 aligns across 7 bases. The germline gives CDR1 MGHDK, CDR2 SYGVNS. The CDR3 has 13 amino acids. J gave up 4 bases and V 5 bases, and 4 bases lay outside the gene matches. For the CDR3, the DNA is TGTGCCAGCAGTCGACAGGGATTCACTGAAGCTTTCTTT. Residues: CASSRQGFTEAFF.

The chain joins TRBV27 to TRBJ2-6; either TRBD1 or TRBD2 may supply D (6 bases each). In germline, CDR1 is MNHEY, CDR2 SMNVEV (reference sequence). The V end lost 8 bases, the J end lost 0 bases, and 23 bases lay between the germline ends. The CDR3 has 19 amino acids. The DNA for the CDR3 is TGTGCCAGCCCTGGAGGGATGGGACACCTTCTCTCTGGGGCCAACGTCCTGACTTTC. Encoded protein: CASPGGMGHLLSGANVLTF.

The chain recombines TRBV10-3 with TRBJ1-2; TRBD1 agrees at 9 bases. The trim removed 4 bases at V and 5 bases at J, leaving 8 bases unmatched. Germline CDR1 is ENHRY and CDR2 is SYGVKD. The CDR3 spans 15 residues. The CDR3 DNA reads as TGTGCCATCAGTGCCCTAACAGGGGGCGAGTATGGCTACACCTTC. It translates to CAISALTGGEYGYTF.